The 8 T cell receptor beta chains reported below all come from one sample, sequenced in a study of T cells in Graves' hyperthyroidism and ophthalmopathy. TCR beta CDR3 region amplification was performed from RNA transcripts. An initial round of RT-PCR targeting the TCR CDR3 relied on the HTBI primer set. A single record per CDR3 protein comes from TCRdb applying MiXCR to the multiplex PCR reads. The sample lists a few hundred thousand distinct CDR3 sequences, roughly 13% occurring once. The sample was blood. All receptors derive from a woman aged 40 to 49 with Graves' ophthalmopathy.

At least ten counts were recorded for this clonotype. The chain combines TRBV7-8 with TRBJ1-1; a weak D match, TRBD1 (5 bases). There are 15 residues in the CDR3. V lost 1 base to trimming and J lost 1 base, with 10 bases between them. CDR1 is SGHVS, CDR2 FQNEAQ, per germline. The DNA of the CDR3 is TGTGCCAGCAGCTTAGGCCGACAGAGGAACACTGAAGCTTTCTTT. Translated: CASSLGRQRNTEAFF.

This chain connects TRBV9 to TRBJ2-1; D is unclear. The germline V gene has CDR1 SGDLS and CDR2 YYNGEE. This CDR3 contains 12 residues. V was trimmed by 0 bases and J by 9 bases, leaving 7 bases between them. The DNA for the CDR3 is TGTGCCAGCAGCGTAGTGGCTGGTGAGCAGTTCTTC. It yields the protein CASSVVAGEQFF. Full variable domain (outside the CDR3, taken from reference TRBV9 and TRBJ2-1): DSGVTQTPKHLITATGQRVTLRCSPRSGDLSVYWYQQSLDQGLQFLIQYYNGEERAKGNILERFSAQQFPDLHSELNLSSLELGDSALYFCASSVVAGEQFFGPGTRLTVL.

This clonotype has just a few counts. The chain combines TRBV5-8 with TRBJ1-2; a weak D match, TRBD1 (6 bases). Germline V CDR1 and CDR2: SGHTS, YDEGEE. The CDR3 length is 15 residues. Deletions cut 0 bases from V and 4 bases from J, with 13 bases between. The CDR3 coding sequence is TGTGCCAGCAGCTTGGATGGACAGCTTGGCTATGGCTACACCTTC. It translates to CASSLDGQLGYGYTF.

This clonotype was counted at least ten times. The chain has TRBV11-3 and TRBJ2-3, with 13 bases lining up with TRBD2. The ends lost 4 bases at V and 0 bases at J; junction bases unmatched: 10. Germline values: CDR1 SGHNT, CDR2 YENEEA. This CDR3 spans 19 amino acids. The CDR3 coding sequence is TGTGCCAGCAGCTCCCCAGGACTAGCGGGGGATCCCAGCACAGATACGCAGTATTTT. It codes for CASSSPGLAGDPSTDTQYF. The full variable domain, in which reference TRBV11-3 and TRBJ2-3 provide the parts outside the CDR3, is EAGVVQSPRYKIIEKKQPVAFWCNPISGHNTLYWYLQNLGQGPELLIRYENEEAVDDSQLPKDRFSAERLKGVDSTLKIQPAELGDSAVYLCASSSPGLAGDPSTDTQYFGPGTRLTVL.

This clonotype was seen many times. The V gene is TRBV6-5, the J gene TRBJ1-2; D is unclear. Germline lookup yields CDR1 MNHEY and CDR2 SVGAGI. The CDR3 totals 12 residues. Trimming pared 2 bases from V and 9 bases from J, leaving 10 bases between. This CDR3 is CASSYGDPSYTF. CDR3 DNA sequence: TGTGCCAGCAGTTACGGGGATCCGAGCTACACCTTC.

The chain employs TRBV18 and TRBJ2-1; TRBD2 matches at 10 bases. The germline V gene encodes CDR1 KGHSH and CDR2 LQKENI. The V and J ends lost 8 bases and 0 bases, in that order; junction bases with no gene match: 13. This CDR3 has 18 residues. The CDR3 sequence: CASARTLSSGSSYNEQFF. CDR3 DNA: TGTGCCAGCGCACGCACGCTTTCTAGCGGGAGCTCCTACAATGAGCAGTTCTTC.

There are many counts of this clonotype. This chain connects TRBV7-8 to TRBJ1-1, with D possibly being TRBD1 (6 bases). V dropped 5 bases and J dropped 4 bases, with 11 bases sitting between them. The CDR3 loop spans 13 amino acids. The germline CDR1 and CDR2 sequences are SGHVS and FQNEAQ. CDR3 nucleotides: TGTGCCAGCAGCCATAGGACAGCCACTGAAGCTTTCTTT. Protein sequence: CASSHRTATEAFF. Full variable domain (remainder filled in from reference TRBV7-8 and TRBJ1-1): GAGVSQSPRYKVAKRGQDVALRCDPISGHVSLFWYQQALGQGPEFLTYFQNEAQLDKSGLPSDRFFAERPEGSVSTLKIQRTQQEDSAVYLCASSHRTATEAFFGQGTRLTVV.

The J gene is TRBJ1-2, the V gene TRBV20-1, with 9 bases aligning to TRBD1. Germline CDR1 is DFQATT and CDR2 is SNEGSKA (reference sequence). The CDR3 covers 16 residues. V dropped 5 bases and J dropped 6; count of bases not matched to a gene: 16. The DNA of the CDR3 is TGCAGTGCTTATGACACCGGGACAGGGAAAGTAGATGGCTACACCTTC. Translating it yields CSAYDTGTGKVDGYTF.